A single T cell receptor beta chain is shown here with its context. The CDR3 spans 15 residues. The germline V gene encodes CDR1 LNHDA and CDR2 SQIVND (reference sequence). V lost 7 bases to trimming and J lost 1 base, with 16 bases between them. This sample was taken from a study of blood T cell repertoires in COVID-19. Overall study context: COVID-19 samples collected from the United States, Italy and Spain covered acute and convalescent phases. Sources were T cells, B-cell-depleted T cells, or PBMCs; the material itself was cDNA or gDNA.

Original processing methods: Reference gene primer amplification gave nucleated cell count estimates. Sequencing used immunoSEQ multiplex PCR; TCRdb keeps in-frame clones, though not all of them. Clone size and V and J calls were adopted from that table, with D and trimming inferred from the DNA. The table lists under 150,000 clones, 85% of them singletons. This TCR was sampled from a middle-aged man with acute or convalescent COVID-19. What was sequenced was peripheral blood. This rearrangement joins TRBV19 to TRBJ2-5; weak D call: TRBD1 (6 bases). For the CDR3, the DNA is TGTGCCAGTAAACTCAGGGGTGAGGGCCAAGAGACCCAGTACTTC. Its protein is CASKLRGEGQETQYF.